This is a list of T cell receptor beta chains from one sample in a study of T cells in Graves' hyperthyroidism and ophthalmopathy. Using its own MiXCR run on the multiplex PCR reads, TCRdb lists one record per CDR3 protein. This table has hundreds of thousands of distinct CDR3 sequences, about 45% appearing once. Sequencing input: peripheral blood or thyroid tissue (not recorded which). The receptors come from an adult man with Graves' disease, either hyperthyroidism or ophthalmopathy (not recorded which). CDR3s include the opening cysteine and the closing phenylalanine or tryptophan. D genes are given only for firm matches. The size field is filled for only some rows; it gives once, few, many or a size class.

D	size	V	J	DNA	CDR3
-	few	TRBV7-2	TRBJ1-1	TGTGCCAGCAGTTTCCTCCTTTCCCGGGCTGAAGCTTTCTTT	CASSFLLSRAEAFF
-	once	TRBV7-9	TRBJ1-6	TGTGCCAGCAGCTTAGAGACGGACCCCTATAATTCACCCCTCCACTTT	CASSLETDPYNSPLHF
TRBD1	-	TRBV6-5	TRBJ2-7	TGTGCCAGCAGCCAGGGGACAGCCCCTACCTACGAGCAGTACTTC	CASSQGTAPTYEQYF
TRBD2	many	TRBV29-1	TRBJ2-7	TGCAGCGCCGTGACTAGCGGGAGGGCAAGGTCCTACGAGCAGTACTTC	CSAVTSGRARSYEQYF
TRBD2	-	TRBV7-4	TRBJ2-7	TGTGCCAGCAGCCAAGCGGCGGGAGGGCCCATGGACGAGCAGTACTTC	CASSQAAGGPMDEQYF
-	-	TRBV24-1	TRBJ1-1	TGTGCCACCAGTGACGGAGCCGGCACTGAAGCTTTCTTT	CATSDGAGTEAFF
TRBD1	-	TRBV7-2	TRBJ2-7	TGCGCCAGCAGCTCGCCGGCGCGGGACAGGGGGGACTACGAGCAGTACTTC	CASSSPARDRGDYEQYF
-	-	TRBV7-2	TRBJ2-5	TGTGCCAGCACCCCAAAATCCACAGAGACCCAGTACTTC	CASTPKSTETQYF
-	many	TRBV29-1	TRBJ1-2	TGCAGCGTTGGTCAGGACCCAGAATACACCTTC	CSVGQDPEYTF
TRBD2	-	TRBV12-5	TRBJ2-7	TGTGCCAGCTCACTAAGCGGGGCATCCTACGAGCAGTACTTC	CASSLSGASYEQYF
TRBD2	-	TRBV7-9	TRBJ2-7	TGCGCCAGCAGCCAAGAGCCTAGCGGGGACGAGCAGTACTTC	CASSQEPSGDEQYF
-	many	TRBV5-1	TRBJ1-6	TGTGCCAGCAGCTTAGGACAGTATAATTCACCCCTCCACTTT	CASSLGQYNSPLHF
-	few	TRBV7-2	TRBJ1-5	TGTGCCAGCAGCTTAGCAACGAGTTACAATCAGCCCCAGCATTTT	CASSLATSYNQPQHF
-	many	TRBV2	TRBJ1-2	TGTGCCAGCAGTGAGAGGGGGGCCAACTATGGCTACACCTTC	CASSERGANYGYTF
TRBD1	-	TRBV2	TRBJ2-2	TGTGCCACGTGGACAGGGGACACCGGGGAGCTGTTTTTT	CATWTGDTGELFF
TRBD1	many	TRBV7-8	TRBJ1-6	TGTGCCAGCAGCGCAACAGGGGGCGATCTCGGCTCACCCCTCCACTTT	CASSATGGDLGSPLHF
-	-	TRBV11-1	TRBJ1-2	TGTGCCAGCAGGCCAACACAGGGACTCAACTATGGCTACACCTTC	CASRPTQGLNYGYTF
-	many	TRBV20-1	TRBJ2-5	TGCAGTGCTAGAGAGGACCAAGAGACCCAGTACTTC	CSAREDQETQYF
-	few	TRBV4-1	TRBJ1-3	TGCGCCAGCAGCCAAGGATCGGGGCCGACCTCTGGAAACACCATATATTTT	CASSQGSGPTSGNTIYF
-	-	TRBV11-3	TRBJ2-7	TGCGCCAGCAGCCAACTGGGACGGGCTCGTCCCTACGAGCAGTACTTC	CASSQLGRARPYEQYF
TRBD1	-	TRBV7-2	TRBJ1-2	TGTGCCAGCAGCTTGGACAGGGGGCTTTATGGCTACACCTTC	CASSLDRGLYGYTF
-	once	TRBV7-8	TRBJ2-5	TGTGCCAGCAGCTTAAGTTGGGGGGGCGAGACCCAGTACTTC	CASSLSWGGETQYF
-	-	TRBV6-6	TRBJ1-4	TGTGCCAGCATAGAATCGAGAGAAAAACTGTTTTTT	CASIESREKLFF
-	-	TRBV24-1	TRBJ1-1	TGTGCCACCAGGGAGGGGGTCTCGGCTGAAGCTTTCTTT	CATREGVSAEAFF